These T cell receptor beta chains were read from a single sample in a study of blood T cell repertoires in COVID-19. Generated by immunoSEQ multiplex PCR, the TCRdb table keeps only in-frame clones and is missing some. The data show fewer than 100,000 clones, with almost 85% seen just once and roughly 11% held by the top ten. The sequencing sample was made of peripheral blood. The receptors derive from a middle-aged man with acute or convalescent COVID-19. Each CDR3 is given with its conserved first and last residue. A D gene is named only where the DNA matches it firmly. Only some rows state a clone size, as once, few, many or a class for expanded clones.

d_call	clone_size	j_call	v_call	cdr3_nt	cdr3_aa
TRBD1	-	TRBJ1-1	TRBV28	TGTGCCCGCAGAATCCTAGGACAGGTGAACACTGAAGCTTTCTTT	CARRILGQVNTEAFF
-	-	TRBJ1-2	TRBV27	TGTGCCAGCAGTTCCGAGAGACAGGCTTCTAACTATGGCTACACCTTC	CASSSERQASNYGYTF
TRBD2	-	TRBJ2-7	TRBV6-5	TGTGCCAGCAGTTACGGACTAGCGGGAGGGCCTTACGAGCAGTACTTC	CASSYGLAGGPYEQYF
-	-	TRBJ1-4	TRBV19	TGTGCCAGTAGTATAGGTCAAGGACATCGGAATGAAAAACTGTTTTTT	CASSIGQGHRNEKLFF
TRBD2	few	TRBJ2-3	TRBV28	TGTGCCAGCAGTTGGGCTAGCGGTTTTACAGATACGCAGTATTTT	CASSWASGFTDTQYF
-	-	TRBJ2-2	TRBV4-3	TGCGCCAGCAGCCAGGCCCAGGGGTGGGACGGGGAGCTGTTTTTT	CASSQAQGWDGELFF
TRBD2	once	TRBJ2-3	TRBV24-1	TGTGCCACCAGTGGTGAGGGAGGGCCCTCAGATACGCAGTATTTT	CATSGEGGPSDTQYF
TRBD2	-	TRBJ2-5	TRBV5-1	TGCGCCAGCAGCTTGGTGGCGGGAGGCCGGCGGGGGGAGACCCAGTACTTC	CASSLVAGGRRGETQYF
-	-	TRBJ1-4	TRBV18	TGTGCCAGCTCAGCGGGGACCGAGGAAAAACTGTTTTTT	CASSAGTEEKLFF
-	-	TRBJ2-5	TRBV29-1	TGCAGCGTTGATCAGAGGTTGTTAGAGACCCAGTACTTC	CSVDQRLLETQYF
TRBD2	-	TRBJ2-7	TRBV4-2	TGTGCCAGCAGCCAAGTGGTGGGAGGGCCATACTACGAGCAGTACTTC	CASSQVVGGPYYEQYF
TRBD1	-	TRBJ2-1	TRBV30	TGTGCCTGGATACAGGGGAAAGGCGAGCAGTTCTTC	CAWIQGKGEQFF
-	-	TRBJ2-1	TRBV28	TGTGCCAGCAGCCGGCCGACAGGAGATGGGTTCTTC	CASSRPTGDGFF
-	-	TRBJ2-3	TRBV7-9	TGTGCCAGCATTTCCGGAGGAGGGGCAGATACGCAGTATTTT	CASISGGGADTQYF
TRBD2	-	TRBJ2-3	TRBV29-1	TGCAGCGTTGCCAGCGGGAGGGGAGATACGCAGTATTTT	CSVASGRGDTQYF
TRBD1	-	TRBJ2-2	TRBV19	TGTGCCAGTATCGCACCGGGACAGAGATACACCGGGGAGCTGTTTTTT	CASIAPGQRYTGELFF
TRBD1	-	TRBJ1-2	TRBV6-5	TGTGCCAGCAGTTACTCTGGCGGACAGGACGGCTACACCTTC	CASSYSGGQDGYTF
-	-	TRBJ1-6	TRBV5-6	TGTGCCAGCAGCTTGGAGGACAGAGCTAATTCACCCCTCCACTTT	CASSLEDRANSPLHF
TRBD1	-	TRBJ1-1	TRBV5-6	TGTGCCAGCAGCTCCGACAGGGGAATAGGTGAAGCTTTCTTT	CASSSDRGIGEAFF
TRBD1	-	TRBJ1-2	TRBV6-2/TRBV6-3	TGTGCCAGCAGTTACGACGCCCTGGGACAGACCGAATATGGCTACACCTTC	CASSYDALGQTEYGYTF
-	-	TRBJ2-2	TRBV9	TGTGCCAGCAGTGCCACTAGCAAGGGCACCGGGGAGCTGTTTTTT	CASSATSKGTGELFF
-	-	TRBJ2-7	TRBV3-1/TRBV3-2	TGTGCCAGCAATCCGGGGAGCGGCTCCTACGAGCAGTACTTC	CASNPGSGSYEQYF
TRBD2	-	TRBJ2-7	TRBV29-1	TGCAGCGTTGAAGAGGCTGGGCGGGAGGAAGGGGAGCAGTACTTC	CSVEEAGREEGEQYF
TRBD1	once	TRBJ1-2	TRBV19	TGTGCCAGTAGTATCTCGCAGGGGGCCTATGGCTACACCTTC	CASSISQGAYGYTF
TRBD1	-	TRBJ1-4	TRBV19	TGTGCCAGTAGTCGAGGACAGGCGGGTTTTAATGAAAAACTGTTTTTT	CASSRGQAGFNEKLFF
-	few	TRBJ2-7	TRBV7-2	TGTGCCAGCAGCAACTCGGGACTTCAACTTAGCTCCTACGAGCAGTACTTC	CASSNSGLQLSSYEQYF
-	few	TRBJ1-3	TRBV30	TGTGCCTGGAGTGTTTCGGGGGGTTTCTCTGGAAACACCATATATTTT	CAWSVSGGFSGNTIYF
-	-	TRBJ2-3	TRBV15	TGTGCCACCAGCAGAGATTTTTCGGGGGATACGCAGTATTTT	CATSRDFSGDTQYF
TRBD2	-	TRBJ2-1	TRBV19	TGTGCCAGTAGTCCAGAATGGGCTAGCGGGATCTACAATGAGCAGTTCTTC	CASSPEWASGIYNEQFF
-	-	TRBJ1-1	TRBV6-1	TGTGCCAGCAGTTATGAAATCGGGACTGAAGCTTTCTTT	CASSYEIGTEAFF
-	-	TRBJ2-5	TRBV27	TGTGCCAGCAGTCGCCAGACAGGCGCCAACTTGGCCCAGTACTTC	CASSRQTGANLAQYF
-	-	TRBJ1-3	TRBV5-6	TGTGCCAGCACCACAATGGCAGGGTCTGGAAACACCATATATTTT	CASTTMAGSGNTIYF
TRBD1	-	TRBJ2-5	TRBV30	TGTGCCTGGAGTGTGGGGACAGGGGGCTATGAGACCCAGTACTTC	CAWSVGTGGYETQYF
TRBD1	-	TRBJ2-5	TRBV5-1	TGCGCCAGCAGCATCGACAGGGAAGAGACCCAGTACTTC	CASSIDREETQYF
TRBD1	-	TRBJ1-5	TRBV19	TGTGCCAGTAGTCCCCGGGGACAGGCCATCAATCAGCCCCAGCATTTT	CASSPRGQAINQPQHF
TRBD1	-	TRBJ1-3	TRBV6-1	TGTGCCAGCAGTGAATTTGGGACAGGCGCCTCTGGAAACACCATATATTTT	CASSEFGTGASGNTIYF
TRBD2	-	TRBJ2-1	TRBV11-2	TGTGCCAGCAGCTCCCGACTAGCGGGATACAATGAGCAGTTCTTC	CASSSRLAGYNEQFF
TRBD2	-	TRBJ2-2	TRBV20-1	TGCAGTGCTAGTAGGGGCGGGGGGGCGACCGGGGAGCTGTTTTTT	CSASRGGGATGELFF
TRBD1	-	TRBJ2-7	TRBV9	TGTGCCAGCAGCGTGGGAACAGGGGTCGATTACGAGCAGTACTTC	CASSVGTGVDYEQYF
TRBD1	-	TRBJ1-6	TRBV7-2	TGTGCCAGCAGCTTCGGCGACAGGGGGGATCTACTCCTCCACTTT	CASSFGDRGDLLLHF
TRBD1	-	TRBJ1-1	TRBV28	TGTGCCAGCAGTTTAGGTGACAGGGGGCGCGGCACTGAAGCTTTCTTT	CASSLGDRGRGTEAFF
TRBD2	-	TRBJ2-1	TRBV9	TGTGCCAGCAGCGTAGGTACTAGCGGGGTTTATGAGCAGTTCTTC	CASSVGTSGVYEQFF
-	-	TRBJ1-5	TRBV10-3	TGTGCCATCAGTGGGCCTCATGAGCCCCAGCATTTT	CAISGPHEPQHF
TRBD2	-	TRBJ2-5	TRBV6-2/TRBV6-3	TGTGCCAGCAGTTACGGTAGGGTTCGGAGTACTAGCGGGCATGAAGAGACCCAGTACTTC	CASSYGRVRSTSGHEETQYF
-	-	TRBJ1-1	TRBV5-8	TGTGCCAGCAGCTTGGCCCGGGTGAACACTGAAGCTTTCTTT	CASSLARVNTEAFF
-	-	TRBJ1-5	TRBV5-1	TGCGCCAGCAGCCCAGAGGGCGATAGCAATCAGCCCCAGCATTTT	CASSPEGDSNQPQHF
TRBD1	-	TRBJ2-7	TRBV4-3	TGCGCCAGCAGCCAAGACAGGGGGCGATCTGCTGAGCAGTACTTC	CASSQDRGRSAEQYF
TRBD1	-	TRBJ1-3	TRBV5-1	TGCGCCAGCAGCTTCGGGACAGGGAGGAGGAACACCATATATTTT	CASSFGTGRRNTIYF
-	-	TRBJ2-1	TRBV5-1	TGCGCCAGCAACCTCCACAGCGGAGAGCAGTTCTTC	CASNLHSGEQFF
-	few	TRBJ1-3	TRBV10-3	TGTGCCTCCCGACAGGCGGGAAACACCATATATTTT	CASRQAGNTIYF
-	-	TRBJ2-3	TRBV5-4	TGTGCCAGCAGCTTGACTAGCAGCCCAGATACGCAGTATTTT	CASSLTSSPDTQYF
TRBD1	-	TRBJ2-7	TRBV5-1	TGCGCCAGCAGCTTATGGCCAGGGGGCGTTTACGAGCAGTACTTC	CASSLWPGGVYEQYF
-	-	TRBJ2-1	TRBV19	TGTGCCAGTAGTAGAAAAGGAGGGAGCTCCTACAATGAGCAGTTCTTC	CASSRKGGSSYNEQFF
TRBD1	-	TRBJ2-7	TRBV6-1	TGTGCCAGCAGTGAACTGGGGACAGGAGGCCGCTACGAGCAGTACTTC	CASSELGTGGRYEQYF
-	-	TRBJ1-2	TRBV28	TGTGCCAGCAGTTTAGTCGGGGGGGACGGCTATGGCTACACCTTC	CASSLVGGDGYGYTF
TRBD1	-	TRBJ1-2	TRBV19	TGTGCCAGTAGCCCAGGGGGGTCCCCTTCATATGGCTACACCTTC	CASSPGGSPSYGYTF
TRBD2	-	TRBJ2-1	TRBV7-9	TGTGCCAGCACCTCTATGGGGCTAGCGGGAGCCAATGAGCAGTTCTTC	CASTSMGLAGANEQFF